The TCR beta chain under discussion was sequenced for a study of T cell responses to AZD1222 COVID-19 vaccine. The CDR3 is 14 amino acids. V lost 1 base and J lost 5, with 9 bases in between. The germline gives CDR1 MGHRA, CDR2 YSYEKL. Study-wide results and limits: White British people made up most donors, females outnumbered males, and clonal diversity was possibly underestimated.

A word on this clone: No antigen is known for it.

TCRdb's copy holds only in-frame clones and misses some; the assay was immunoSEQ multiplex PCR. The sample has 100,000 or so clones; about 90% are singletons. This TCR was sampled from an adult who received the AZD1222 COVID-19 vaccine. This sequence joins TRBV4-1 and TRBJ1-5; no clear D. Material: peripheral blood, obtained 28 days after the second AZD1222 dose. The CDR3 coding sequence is TGCGCCAGCAGCCAAGGAGGGTACCATCAGCCCCAGCATTTT. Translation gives CASSQGGYHQPQHF.